The sequence of this TCR beta chain was determined in a study of CXCR3-negative and CXCR3-positive naive CD8 T cells. General observations from the study: Researchers report that CXCR3-positive naive cells carry more hydrophobic TRB CDR3s than CXCR3-negative naive cells. Naive subsets did not differ in surface CD5, and TRB CDR3 properties served to infer TCR strength. Whereas memory cells differed, naive CXCR3-negative and CXCR3-positive cells shared similar TRBV-TRBJ usage.

CD45RO-CCR7+CD27+CD95- expression identified naive CD8+ T cells. Per the germline V gene, CDR1 is SQVTM and CDR2 is ANQGSEA. The CDR3 loop spans 14 amino acids. UMI-labeled TRB cDNA libraries were prepared by 5' RACE. TCRdb reworked the 5' RACE reads into one entry per CDR3 protein, no DNA. In total, the table holds some 130,000 distinct CDR3 sequences. Comments on this clonotype: Its antigen is undetermined.

Sequencing input: naive CXCR3- CD8+ T cells from blood. The subset: CD45RO-CCR7+CD27+CD95- naive CD8+ T cells lacking CXCR3 (TNR3-). The receptor was derived from a human donor in good health. Some clones in this sample may be carry-over from other donors' samples. This sequence joins TRBV29-1 and TRBJ1-1; lacking DNA, the TRBD1 call made by TCRdb goes unchecked. CDR3 in amino acids: CSATRAVGNTEAFF.